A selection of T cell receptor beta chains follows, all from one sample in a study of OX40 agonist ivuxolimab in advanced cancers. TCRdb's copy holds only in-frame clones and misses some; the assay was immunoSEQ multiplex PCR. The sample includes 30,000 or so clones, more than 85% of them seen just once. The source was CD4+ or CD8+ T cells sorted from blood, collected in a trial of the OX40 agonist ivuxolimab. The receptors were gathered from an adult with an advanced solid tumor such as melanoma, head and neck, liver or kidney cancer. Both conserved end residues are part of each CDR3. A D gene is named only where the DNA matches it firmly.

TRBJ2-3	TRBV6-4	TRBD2	CASSGTRGPDTQYF
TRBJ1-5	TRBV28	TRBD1	CASTGTGGNQPQHF
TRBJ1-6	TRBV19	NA	CASSIAASNNSPLHF
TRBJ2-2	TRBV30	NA	CAWSYDGGGELFF
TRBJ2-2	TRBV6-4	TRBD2	CASRAGTSGRLLDGELFF
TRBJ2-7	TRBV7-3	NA	CASSLVDNYEQYF
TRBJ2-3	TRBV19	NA	CASSIFWRGQGDTQYF
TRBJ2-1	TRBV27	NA	CASSLLGGPNEQFF
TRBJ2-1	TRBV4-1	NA	CASSQDLGNEQFF
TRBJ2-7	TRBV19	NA	CASSITASFYEQYF
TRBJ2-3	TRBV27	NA	CASSLVFGGYTDTQYF
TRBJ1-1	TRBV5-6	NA	CASSLRGGFHMNTEAFF
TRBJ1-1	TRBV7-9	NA	CASSLGAAEAFF
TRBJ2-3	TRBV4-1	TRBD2	CASASGRGEDTQYF
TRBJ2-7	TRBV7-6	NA	CASSPPVGVAGRYEQYF
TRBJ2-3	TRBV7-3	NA	CASSSSGTGVSDTQYF
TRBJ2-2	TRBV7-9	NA	CASSLAGELFF
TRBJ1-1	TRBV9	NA	CASSVETGNTEAFF
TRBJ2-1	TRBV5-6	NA	CASTYRVGISYNEQFF
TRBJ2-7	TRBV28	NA	CASSRTRDVPYEQYF
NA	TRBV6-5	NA	CASKVGTLPYEQYF